The T cell receptor (beta chain) described here comes from a study of T cell responses to AZD1222 COVID-19 vaccine (dated by TCRdb to about 2021). Regarding the complete study: AZD1222 recipients given second doses at about 4 weeks or at about 12 weeks were pooled, since spike-specific TCR depth and breadth were not found to differ between the two schedules. A total of just over 230 trial participants underwent TCR sequencing, of whom about 200 had received two doses of AZD1222 and 26 had received two doses of the MenACWY control vaccine. Enrollment into the trials was organized by age into subgroups of 18-55, 56-69 and 70-plus years, and those subgroups contained 148, 28 and 57 TCR-sequenced participants, respectively. The research as a whole found: The 56-69-year group was small, and its depth increase did not reach significance, likely because of low power. The vaccine-associated CD4 TCRs covered the entire spike protein, and the dominant responses fell in regions 160-218 and 743-854. Only six AZD1222 recipients were SARS-CoV-2 seropositive at baseline, limiting conclusions about previously exposed vaccinees. Reportedly, almost half of the unique spike-specific TCRs recognized epitopes lying outside the regions that are mutated in the B.1.351 and B.1.1.7 variants. Because no samples from the day 14 peak response were available, repertoires could be characterized only after the peak T cell response. Participants were mostly white British and included more females than males, and it was suggested by the authors that clonal diversity may have been underestimated. A significant rise in spike-specific TCR breadth and depth was observed after two AZD1222 doses relative to day 0 and relative to MenACWY recipients.

The time point label, read with the paper, signifies: baseline before first vaccination. Samples from vaccinated people were obtained from the UK trials COV001 and COV002, which included a single-blind randomized controlled phase 2/3 trial of AZD1222 (ChAdOx1 nCoV-19) in healthy adults. For TCRbeta chain sequencing, PBMC samples from trial participants were taken at day 0 and at day 28 after the second dose. Notes on this clone: Its antigen is currently not known. No qualities accompany the bases; no much larger clone lies one base away.

The CDR3 regions of human TCRbeta chains were subjected to immunosequencing. The source study handled its data this way. Repertoire TCRs were matched against a reference library of SARS-CoV-2-specific TCRs generated with the MIRA antigen-specificity platform. Breadth was defined as the fraction of unique TCRs that were SARS-CoV-2-associated. Depth was defined as the fraction of total T cells that were SARS-CoV-2-associated. Each spike-specific TCR was assigned to its reactive spike region and to a CD4 or CD8 class using the MIRA data. Log10-transformed breadth and depth values were compared by one-way ANOVA with Sidak's multiple comparisons tests. TCRdb holds this immuneACCESS table with in-frame rearrangements only. Some clones are missing; in checked studies, unresolved V genes explain under half, and the rest has no known cause. V and J calls and clone size are those listed in that table; D and trimming were worked out from the DNA. The sample table records about 86,000 clones; approximately 82% of these occur just once. Jointly, the top ten make up approximately 21% of the sample.

This clonotype was obtained from an adult in good health. Specimen: peripheral blood, collected on day 0 of AZD1222 vaccination.

The DNA sequence is TGCGCCAGCAGCTTGGATTCTAGCGGAACCTACGAGCAGTACTTC. The translation is CASSLDSSGTYEQYF. The chain couples TRBV5-1 to TRBJ2-7; TRBD2 agrees with 7 junctional bases. For this chain, trimming is 0 bases at the V end and 2 bases at the J end, and the number of junction bases without a gene match is 5. Including cysteine and phenylalanine, the CDR3 has 15 amino acids. Only the CDR3 DNA is retained, 45 bases long and in frame from the first base. CDR1 and CDR2 are drawn from the germline V gene: SGHRS, YFSETQ.